This TCR beta chain was sequenced in a study of spatial heterogeneity in lung cancer. V lost 4 bases and J lost 5, with 14 bases in between. Germline V gene lookup returns CDR1 SQVTM and CDR2 ANQGSEA. The CDR3 totals 13 residues. For this clonotype: The antigen is undetermined.

Time point here: sample taken at primary tumor resection. Whole RNA obtained from tumor, nontumor lung or frozen PBMC underwent sequencing without sorting. The study, taken as a whole, reports: Mutation tallies in tumors tracked expanded intratumoral alpha and beta TCR counts.

Individually, TCR cDNA molecules were each labelled with a unique molecular identifier. TCRdb fed the 5' RACE reads into MiXCR, producing one record per CDR3 protein. Of some 97,000 distinct CDR3 sequences listed, about 4.4% were seen once; the top ten hold 20% to 25%. The TCR was taken from a male donor with early-stage non-small cell lung cancer. Sample: lung tumor tissue, taken at surgery. This chain links TRBV29-1 with TRBJ2-5, with a weak D call TRBD1 (6 bases). CDR3 amino acids: CSVVPGVGETQYF. CDR3 in DNA: TGCAGCGTTGTACCAGGGGTGGGCGAGACCCAGTACTTC.